Presented here are 16 T cell receptor beta chains from one specimen sequenced in a study of blood T cell repertoires in COVID-19. TCRdb's copy holds only in-frame clones and misses some; the assay was immunoSEQ multiplex PCR. The sample holds about 27,000 clones; about nine tenths are singletons and the top ten take 2.5% to 3%. The specimen sequenced was peripheral blood. All receptors derive from a human donor in a cohort sampled during active COVID-19.

The chain is built from TRBV27 and TRBJ2-7, with D perhaps TRBD2 (6 bases). CDR3 size: 14 residues. V lost 5 bases and J 3 bases, leaving 14 bases between the germline ends. CDR1 MNHEY and CDR2 SMNVEV come from the germline V gene (reference sequence). CDR3 residues: CASSHTGDHYEQYV. The CDR3 nucleotides read TGTGCCAGCAGTCATACGGGGGACCACTACGAGCAGTACGTC.

The CDR3 reads CASSPGDRPPGETQYF. CDR3 bases: TGTGCCAGCTCACCCGGAGACAGGCCCCCGGGGGAGACCCAGTACTTC. The chain is built from TRBV18 and TRBJ2-5; D may be TRBD1 (6 bases). The CDR3 has 16 amino acids. V shed 3 bases and J shed 5 bases, with 19 bases lying between them. From germline, CDR1 is KGHSH and CDR2 LQKENI.

The chain links TRBV7-2 to TRBJ1-2; no definite D call. V was shortened by 5 bases and J by 1 base, with 8 bases between the two germline ends. This CDR3 comprises 13 residues. Germline lookup yields CDR1 SGHTA and CDR2 FQGNSA. As DNA, the CDR3 is TGTGCCAGCAGCCCGCGAGGTAACTATGGCTACACCTTC. Translating gives CASSPRGNYGYTF.

The chain joins TRBV6-1 to TRBJ2-5; D might be TRBD1 (6 bases). The CDR3 contains 14 residues. The V gene's germline CDR1 is MNHNS and CDR2 SASEGT. Trimming removed 2 bases from V and 4 bases from J, with 11 bases in between. The CDR3 reads CASSETGNGETQYF. CDR3 bases: TGTGCCAGCAGTGAAACAGGGAACGGAGAGACCCAGTACTTC.

V gene TRBV28 combines with J gene TRBJ1-2, with TRBD1 identical over 10 bases. The CDR3 covers 13 residues. The J segment lost 5 bases and the V segment lost 9 bases, leaving 6 bases of the junction unmatched. Looked up from germline, CDR1 is MDHEN and CDR2 is SYDVKM. Written as DNA, the CDR3 is TGTGCCAGTAGGACAGGGGGGGAATATGGCTACACCTTC. Amino acid sequence: CASRTGGEYGYTF.

The J gene is TRBJ1-5, the V gene TRBV4-1; D ambiguous. V lost 0 bases, J lost 5 bases, and 5 bases lay in between. This CDR3 is 13 amino acids long. Germline lookup yields CDR1 MGHRA and CDR2 YSYEKL. CDR3 nucleotide sequence: TGCGCCAGCAGCCAAGAGTCTTATCAGCCCCAGCATTTT. It yields the protein CASSQESYQPQHF.

The chain has TRBV18 and TRBJ2-7, with D tentatively TRBD1 (6 bases). Germline-derived CDR1 and CDR2 are KGHSH and LQKENI. The CDR3 loop spans 14 amino acids. V was trimmed by 5 bases and J by 6 bases, leaving 17 bases between them. CDR3 sequence (DNA): TGTGCCAGCTCAGCTCAGGGGCGCAGCGCCGAGCAGTACGTC. The encoded protein is CASSAQGRSAEQYV.

V usage is TRBV19 and J usage is TRBJ1-2; a possible D gene is TRBD1 (6 bases). Germline-derived CDR1 and CDR2 are LNHDA and SQIVND (reference sequence). This CDR3 region has 15 residues. V lost 2 bases and J 2 bases, leaving 12 bases between the germline ends. CDR3 sequence: CASSIPGGANYGYTF. Here the CDR3 DNA reads TGTGCCAGTAGTATACCTGGGGGCGCCAACTATGGCTACACCTTC.

The chain links TRBV14 to TRBJ1-2; 7 bases agree with TRBD1. The V gene's germline CDR1 is SGHDN and CDR2 FVKESK. CDR3 length equals 13 residues. The junction had 6 bases not matched to a gene; V was cut back by 4 bases and J by 7 bases. For the CDR3, the DNA is TGTGCCAGCAGCCTCCGGGACAGCCGTGGCTACACCTTC. Translation: CASSLRDSRGYTF.

The chain has TRBV19 and TRBJ2-4; TRBD1 agrees at 8 bases. Unmatched junction bases numbered 7, after V lost 6 bases and J lost 9 bases. This CDR3 is built from 13 residues. Germline-derived CDR1 and CDR2 are LNHDA and SQIVND (reference sequence). The chain's CDR3 is CASRKTGDGIQYF. The CDR3, as DNA: TGTGCCAGTAGAAAGACAGGGGATGGCATTCAGTACTTC.

This rearrangement joins TRBV29-1 to TRBJ1-2; tentative D call: TRBD1 (6 bases). Germline CDR1 and CDR2: SQVTM and ANQGSEA. The V end lost 3 bases, the J end lost 4 bases, and 12 bases lay between the germline ends. The CDR3 contains 13 residues. CDR3 sequence reads: CSVDREGGYGYTF. The CDR3 coding sequence is TGCAGCGTTGACAGGGAAGGGGGCTATGGCTACACCTTC.

The rearrangement joins TRBV12-3 or TRBV12-4 to TRBJ2-1; D remains unclear. V lost 3 bases and J lost 4, with 4 bases in between. The CDR3 spans 12 residues. CDR3 amino acids: CASSFVYNEQFF. The CDR3 bases are TGTGCCAGCAGTTTCGTATACAATGAGCAGTTCTTC.

This sequence joins TRBV2 and TRBJ1-3; perhaps TRBD1 as D (6 bases). CDR3 length: 13 amino acids. The V end was cut by 6 bases, the J end by 2 bases, with 8 bases between. Germline loops: CDR1 SNHLY, CDR2 FYNNEI. The CDR3 protein is CASRQGPGNTIYF. As DNA, the CDR3 is TGTGCCAGCAGGCAGGGGCCTGGAAACACCATATATTTT.

V and J are TRBV18 and TRBJ1-4; TRBD1 agrees at 8 bases. The length of the CDR3 is 14 residues. Germline V CDR1 and CDR2: KGHSH, LQKENI. After removal of 5 bases from V and 3 bases from J, the junction contained 2 bases not matched to a gene. CDR3 DNA: TGTGCCAGCTCAATGGGACAGGCTAATGAAAAACTGTTTTTT. This codes for CASSMGQANEKLFF.

The rearrangement links TRBV4-2 to TRBJ2-5; TRBD2 matches 13 bases. Losses at the gene ends were 2 bases for V and 2 bases for J; bases not matched to a gene: 5. Germline V lookup: CDR1 LGHNA, CDR2 YNFKEQ. This CDR3 comprises 17 residues. In nucleotides, the CDR3 is TGTGCCAGCAGCCAATATACTAGCGGGGGGGTTCAAGAGACCCAGTACTTC. Its protein product is CASSQYTSGGVQETQYF.

The V and J genes are TRBV5-1 and TRBJ2-7; TRBD1 matches 8 bases. V shed 3 bases, J shed 7 bases, and the junction held 18 bases outside the gene matches. Germline V lookup: CDR1 SGHRS, CDR2 YFSETQ. The CDR3 extends over 17 amino acids. The CDR3 spells CASSWSTGGTPKGEQYF. The CDR3 DNA sequence: TGCGCCAGCAGCTGGTCAACAGGGGGAACGCCTAAGGGGGAGCAGTACTTC.